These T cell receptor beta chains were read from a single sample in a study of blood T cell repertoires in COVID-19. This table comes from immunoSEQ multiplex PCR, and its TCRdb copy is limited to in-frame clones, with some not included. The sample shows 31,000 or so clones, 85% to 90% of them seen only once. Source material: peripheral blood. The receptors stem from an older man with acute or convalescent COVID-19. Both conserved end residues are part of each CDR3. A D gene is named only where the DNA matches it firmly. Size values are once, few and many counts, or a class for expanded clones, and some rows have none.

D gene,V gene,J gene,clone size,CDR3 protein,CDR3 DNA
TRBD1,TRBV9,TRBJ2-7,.,CASRLHRGTLDEQYF,TGTGCCAGCAGGCTCCACAGGGGTACGTTGGACGAGCAGTACTTC
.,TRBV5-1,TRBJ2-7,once,CASSPDSFSYEQYF,TGCGCCAGCAGCCCCGACAGTTTCTCCTACGAGCAGTACTTC
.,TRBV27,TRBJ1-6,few,CASRLSSYNSPLHF,TGTGCCAGCAGGCTAAGCTCCTATAATTCACCCCTCCACTTT
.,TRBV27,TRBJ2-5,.,CASSAQLAETQYF,TGTGCCAGCAGTGCCCAGTTGGCAGAGACCCAGTACTTC
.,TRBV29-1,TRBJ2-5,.,CSVGGGLGETQYF,TGCAGCGTTGGAGGAGGGTTAGGGGAGACCCAGTACTTC
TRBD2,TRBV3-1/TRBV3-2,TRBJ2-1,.,CASSQGGLAGAGSYNEQFF,TGTGCCAGCAGCCAGGGGGGACTAGCGGGGGCGGGCTCCTACAATGAGCAGTTCTTC
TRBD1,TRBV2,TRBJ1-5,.,CASSEGYPTGLGNQPQHF,TGTGCCAGCAGTGAAGGCTACCCGACAGGGTTGGGCAATCAGCCCCAGCATTTT
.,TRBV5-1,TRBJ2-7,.,CASSSTLGHLYEQYF,TGCGCCAGCAGCTCCACCCTCGGACACCTCTACGAGCAGTACTTC
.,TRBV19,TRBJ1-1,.,CASSTATPGGNTEAFF,TGTGCCAGTAGTACCGCCACTCCGGGTGGGAACACTGAAGCTTTCTTT
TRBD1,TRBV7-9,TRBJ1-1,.,CASHLDRGSEAFF,TGTGCCAGTCATTTGGACAGGGGTTCTGAAGCTTTCTTT
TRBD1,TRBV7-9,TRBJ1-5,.,CASSHSGGNQPQHF,TGTGCCAGCAGCCATTCAGGGGGGAATCAGCCCCAGCATTTT
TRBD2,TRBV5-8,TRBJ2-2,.,CASSTPSGTSSTGELFF,TGTGCCAGCAGCACCCCATCGGGGACTAGTAGCACCGGGGAGCTGTTTTTT
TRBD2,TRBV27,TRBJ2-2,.,CASRPTSGGPPGELFF,TGTGCCAGCAGACCTACTAGCGGGGGGCCCCCCGGGGAGCTGTTTTTT
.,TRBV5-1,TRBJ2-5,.,CASSLDNSPGGETQYF,TGCGCCAGCAGCTTAGACAACTCACCTGGGGGGGAGACCCAGTACTTC
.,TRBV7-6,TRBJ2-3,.,CASSPTPPPDTQYF,TGTGCCAGCAGCCCTACTCCACCCCCAGATACGCAGTATTTT